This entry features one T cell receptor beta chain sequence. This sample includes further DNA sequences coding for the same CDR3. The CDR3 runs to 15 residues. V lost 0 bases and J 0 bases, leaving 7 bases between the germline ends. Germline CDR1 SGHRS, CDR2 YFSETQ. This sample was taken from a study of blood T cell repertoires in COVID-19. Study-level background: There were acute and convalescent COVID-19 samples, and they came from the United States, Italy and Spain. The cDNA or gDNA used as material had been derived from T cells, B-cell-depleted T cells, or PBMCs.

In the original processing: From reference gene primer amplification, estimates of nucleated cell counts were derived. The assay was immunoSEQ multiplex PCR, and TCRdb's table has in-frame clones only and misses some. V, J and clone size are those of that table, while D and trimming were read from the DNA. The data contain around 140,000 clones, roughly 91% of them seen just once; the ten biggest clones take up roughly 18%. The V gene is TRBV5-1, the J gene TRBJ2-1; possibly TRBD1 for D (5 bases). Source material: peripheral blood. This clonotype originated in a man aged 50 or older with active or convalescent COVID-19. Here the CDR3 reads CASSLEGASYNEQFF. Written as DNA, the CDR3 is TGCGCCAGCAGCTTGGAAGGGGCCTCCTACAATGAGCAGTTCTTC.